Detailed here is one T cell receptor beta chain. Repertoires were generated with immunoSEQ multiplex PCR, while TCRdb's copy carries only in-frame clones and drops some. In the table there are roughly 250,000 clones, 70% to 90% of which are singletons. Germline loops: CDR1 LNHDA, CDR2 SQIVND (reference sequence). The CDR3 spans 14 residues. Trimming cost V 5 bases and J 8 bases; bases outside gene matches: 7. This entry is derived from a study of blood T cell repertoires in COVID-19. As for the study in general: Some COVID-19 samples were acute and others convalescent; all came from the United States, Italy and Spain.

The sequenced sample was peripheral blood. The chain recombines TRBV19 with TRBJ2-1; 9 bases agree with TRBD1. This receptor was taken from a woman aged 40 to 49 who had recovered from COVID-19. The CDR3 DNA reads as TGTGCCAGTAGTCCGCGGGACAGGGTATATGAGCAGTTCTTC. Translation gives CASSPRDRVYEQFF.